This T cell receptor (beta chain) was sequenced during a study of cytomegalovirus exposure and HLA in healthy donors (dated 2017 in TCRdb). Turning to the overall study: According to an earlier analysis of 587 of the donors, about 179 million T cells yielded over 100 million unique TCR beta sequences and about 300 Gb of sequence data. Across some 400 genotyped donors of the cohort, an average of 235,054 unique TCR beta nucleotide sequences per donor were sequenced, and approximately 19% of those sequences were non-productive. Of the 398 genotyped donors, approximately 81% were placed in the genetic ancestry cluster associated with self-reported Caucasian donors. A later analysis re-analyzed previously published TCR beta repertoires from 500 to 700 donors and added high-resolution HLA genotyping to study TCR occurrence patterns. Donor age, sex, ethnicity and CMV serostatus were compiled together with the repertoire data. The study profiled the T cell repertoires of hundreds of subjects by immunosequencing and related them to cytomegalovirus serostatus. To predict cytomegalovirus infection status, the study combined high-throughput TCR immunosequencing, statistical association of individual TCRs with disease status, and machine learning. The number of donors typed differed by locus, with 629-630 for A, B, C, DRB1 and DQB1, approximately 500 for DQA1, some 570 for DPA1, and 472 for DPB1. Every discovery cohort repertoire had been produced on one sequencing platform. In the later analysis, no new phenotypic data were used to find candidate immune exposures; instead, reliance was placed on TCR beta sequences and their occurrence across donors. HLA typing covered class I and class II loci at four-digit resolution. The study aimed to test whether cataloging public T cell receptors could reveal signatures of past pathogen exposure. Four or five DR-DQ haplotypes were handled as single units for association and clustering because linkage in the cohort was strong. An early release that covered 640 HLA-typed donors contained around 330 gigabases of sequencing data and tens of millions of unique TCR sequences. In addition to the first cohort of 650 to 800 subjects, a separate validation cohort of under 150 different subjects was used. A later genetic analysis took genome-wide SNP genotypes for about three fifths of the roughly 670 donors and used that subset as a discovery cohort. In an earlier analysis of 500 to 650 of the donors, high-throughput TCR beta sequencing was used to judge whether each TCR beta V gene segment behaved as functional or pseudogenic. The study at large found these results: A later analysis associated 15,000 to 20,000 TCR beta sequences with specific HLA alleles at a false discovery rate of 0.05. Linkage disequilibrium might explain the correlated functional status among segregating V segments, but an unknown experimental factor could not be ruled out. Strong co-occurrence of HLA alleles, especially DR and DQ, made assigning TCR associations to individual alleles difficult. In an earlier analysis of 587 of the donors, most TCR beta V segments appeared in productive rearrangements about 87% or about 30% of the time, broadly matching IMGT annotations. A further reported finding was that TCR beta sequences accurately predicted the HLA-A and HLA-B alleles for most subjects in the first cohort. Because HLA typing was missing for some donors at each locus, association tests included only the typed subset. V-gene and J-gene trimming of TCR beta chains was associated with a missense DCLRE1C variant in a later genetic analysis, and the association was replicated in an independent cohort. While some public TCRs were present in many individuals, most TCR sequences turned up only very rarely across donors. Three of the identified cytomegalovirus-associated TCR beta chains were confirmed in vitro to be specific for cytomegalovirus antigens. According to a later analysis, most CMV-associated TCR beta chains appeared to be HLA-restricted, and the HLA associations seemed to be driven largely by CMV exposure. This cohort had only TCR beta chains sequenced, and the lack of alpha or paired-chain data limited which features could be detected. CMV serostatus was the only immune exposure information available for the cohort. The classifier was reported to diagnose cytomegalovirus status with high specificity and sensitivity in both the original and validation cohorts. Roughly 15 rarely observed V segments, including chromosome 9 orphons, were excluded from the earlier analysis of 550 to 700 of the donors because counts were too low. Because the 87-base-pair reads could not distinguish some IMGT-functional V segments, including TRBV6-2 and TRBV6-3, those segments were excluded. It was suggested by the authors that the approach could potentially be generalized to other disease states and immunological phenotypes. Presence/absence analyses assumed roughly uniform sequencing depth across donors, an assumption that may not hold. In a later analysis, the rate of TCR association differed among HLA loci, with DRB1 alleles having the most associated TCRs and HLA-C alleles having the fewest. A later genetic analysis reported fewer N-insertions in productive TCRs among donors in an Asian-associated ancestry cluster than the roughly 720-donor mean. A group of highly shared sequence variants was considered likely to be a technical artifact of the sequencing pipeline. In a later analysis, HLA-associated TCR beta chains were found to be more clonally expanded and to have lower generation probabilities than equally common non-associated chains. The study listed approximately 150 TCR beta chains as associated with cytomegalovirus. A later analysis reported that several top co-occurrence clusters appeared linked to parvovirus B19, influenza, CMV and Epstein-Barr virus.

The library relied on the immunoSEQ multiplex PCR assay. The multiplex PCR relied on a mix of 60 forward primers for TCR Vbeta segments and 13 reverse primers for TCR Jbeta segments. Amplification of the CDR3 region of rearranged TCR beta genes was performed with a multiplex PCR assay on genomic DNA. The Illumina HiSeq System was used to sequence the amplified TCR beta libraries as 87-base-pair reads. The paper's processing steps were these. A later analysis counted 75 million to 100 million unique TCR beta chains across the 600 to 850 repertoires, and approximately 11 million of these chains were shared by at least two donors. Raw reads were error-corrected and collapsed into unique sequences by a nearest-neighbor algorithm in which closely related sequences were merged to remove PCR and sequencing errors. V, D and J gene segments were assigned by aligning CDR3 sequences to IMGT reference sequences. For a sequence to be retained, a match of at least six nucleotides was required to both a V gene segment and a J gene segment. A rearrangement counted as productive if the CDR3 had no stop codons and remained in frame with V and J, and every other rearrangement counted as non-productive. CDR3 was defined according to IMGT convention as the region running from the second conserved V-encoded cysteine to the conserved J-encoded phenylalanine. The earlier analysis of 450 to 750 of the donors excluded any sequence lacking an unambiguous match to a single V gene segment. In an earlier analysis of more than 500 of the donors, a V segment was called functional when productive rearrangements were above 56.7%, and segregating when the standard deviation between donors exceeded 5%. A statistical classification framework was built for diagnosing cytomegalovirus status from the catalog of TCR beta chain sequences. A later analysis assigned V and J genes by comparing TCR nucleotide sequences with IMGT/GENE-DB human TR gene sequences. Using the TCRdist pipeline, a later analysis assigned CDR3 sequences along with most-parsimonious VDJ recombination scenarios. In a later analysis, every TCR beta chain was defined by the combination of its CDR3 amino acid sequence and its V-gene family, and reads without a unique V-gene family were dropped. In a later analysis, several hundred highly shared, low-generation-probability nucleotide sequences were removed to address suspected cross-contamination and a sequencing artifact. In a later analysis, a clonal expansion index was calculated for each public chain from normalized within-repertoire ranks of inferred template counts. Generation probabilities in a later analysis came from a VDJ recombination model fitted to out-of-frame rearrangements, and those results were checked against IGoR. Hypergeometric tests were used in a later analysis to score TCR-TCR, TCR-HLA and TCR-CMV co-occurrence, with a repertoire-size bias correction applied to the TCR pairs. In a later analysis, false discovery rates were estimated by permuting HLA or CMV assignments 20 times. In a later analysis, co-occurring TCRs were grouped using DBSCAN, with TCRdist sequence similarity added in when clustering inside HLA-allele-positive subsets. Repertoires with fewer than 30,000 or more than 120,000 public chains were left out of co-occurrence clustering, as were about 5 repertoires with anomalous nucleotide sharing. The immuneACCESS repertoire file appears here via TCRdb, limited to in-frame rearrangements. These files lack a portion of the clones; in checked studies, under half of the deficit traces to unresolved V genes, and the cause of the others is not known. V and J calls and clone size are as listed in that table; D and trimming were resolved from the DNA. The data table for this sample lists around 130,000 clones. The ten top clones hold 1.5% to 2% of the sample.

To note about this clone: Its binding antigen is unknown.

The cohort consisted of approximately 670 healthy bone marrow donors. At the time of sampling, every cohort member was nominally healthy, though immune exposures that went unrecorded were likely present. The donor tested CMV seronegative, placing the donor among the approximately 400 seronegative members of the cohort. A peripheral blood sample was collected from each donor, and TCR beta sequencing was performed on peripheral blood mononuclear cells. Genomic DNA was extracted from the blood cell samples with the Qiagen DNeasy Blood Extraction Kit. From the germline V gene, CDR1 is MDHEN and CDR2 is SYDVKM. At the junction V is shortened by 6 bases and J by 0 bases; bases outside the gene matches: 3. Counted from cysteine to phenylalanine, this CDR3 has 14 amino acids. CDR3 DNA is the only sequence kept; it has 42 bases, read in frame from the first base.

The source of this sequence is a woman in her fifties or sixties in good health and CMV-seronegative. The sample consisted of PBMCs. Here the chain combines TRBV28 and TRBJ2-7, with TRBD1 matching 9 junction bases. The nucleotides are TGTGCCAGCAGAGGACAGGGGAGCTCCTACGAGCAGTACTTC. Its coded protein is CASRGQGSSYEQYF.